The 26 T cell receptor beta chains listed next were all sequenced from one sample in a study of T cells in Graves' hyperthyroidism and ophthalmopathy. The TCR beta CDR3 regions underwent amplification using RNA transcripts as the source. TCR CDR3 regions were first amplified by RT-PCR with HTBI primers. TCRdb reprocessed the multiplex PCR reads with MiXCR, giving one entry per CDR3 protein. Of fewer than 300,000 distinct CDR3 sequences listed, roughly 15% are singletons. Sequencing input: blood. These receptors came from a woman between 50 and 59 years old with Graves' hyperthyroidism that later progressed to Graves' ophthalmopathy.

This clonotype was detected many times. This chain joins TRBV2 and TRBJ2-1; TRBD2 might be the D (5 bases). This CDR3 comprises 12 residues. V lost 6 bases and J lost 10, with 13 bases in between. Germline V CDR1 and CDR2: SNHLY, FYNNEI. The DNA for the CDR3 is TGTGCCAGCAGCCTACTAGAAAGAGAGCAGTTCTTC. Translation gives CASSLLEREQFF.

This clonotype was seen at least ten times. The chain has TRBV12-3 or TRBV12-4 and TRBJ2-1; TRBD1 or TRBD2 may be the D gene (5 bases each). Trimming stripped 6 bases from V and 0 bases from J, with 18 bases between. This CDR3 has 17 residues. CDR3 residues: CASSPRGPKSSYNEQFF. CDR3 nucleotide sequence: TGTGCCAGCAGCCCTAGGGGACCCAAGAGCTCCTACAATGAGCAGTTCTTC.

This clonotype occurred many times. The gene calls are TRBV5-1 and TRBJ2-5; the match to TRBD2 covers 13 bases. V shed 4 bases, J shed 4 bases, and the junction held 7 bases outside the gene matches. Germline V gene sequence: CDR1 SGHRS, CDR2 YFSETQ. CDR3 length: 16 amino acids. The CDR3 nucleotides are TGCGCCAGCAGCCCCGGGACTAGCGGGATGGTAGAGACCCAGTACTTC. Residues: CASSPGTSGMVETQYF.

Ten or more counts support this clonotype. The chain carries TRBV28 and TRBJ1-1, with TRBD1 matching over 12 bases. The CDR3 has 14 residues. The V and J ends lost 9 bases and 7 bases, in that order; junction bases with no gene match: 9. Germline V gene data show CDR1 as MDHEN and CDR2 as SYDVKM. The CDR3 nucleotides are TGTGCCAGTAGGCGGGGGACAGGGGGCCTTGAAGCTTTCTTT. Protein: CASRRGTGGLEAFF.

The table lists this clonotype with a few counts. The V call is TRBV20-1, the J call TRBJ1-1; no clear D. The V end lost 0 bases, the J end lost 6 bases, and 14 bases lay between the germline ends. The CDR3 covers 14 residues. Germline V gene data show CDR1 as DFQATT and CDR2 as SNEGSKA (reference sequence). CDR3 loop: CSARDQSSLAEAFF. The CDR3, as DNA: TGCAGTGCTAGAGATCAGAGTTCTTTAGCTGAAGCTTTCTTT.

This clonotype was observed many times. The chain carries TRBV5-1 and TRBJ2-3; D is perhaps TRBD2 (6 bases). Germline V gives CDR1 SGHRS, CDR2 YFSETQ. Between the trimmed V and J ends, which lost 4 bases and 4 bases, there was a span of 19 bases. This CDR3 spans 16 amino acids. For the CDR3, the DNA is TGCGCCAGCAGCCCATTGACTAGTGTTGTCGCAGATACGCAGTATTTT. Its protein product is CASSPLTSVVADTQYF.

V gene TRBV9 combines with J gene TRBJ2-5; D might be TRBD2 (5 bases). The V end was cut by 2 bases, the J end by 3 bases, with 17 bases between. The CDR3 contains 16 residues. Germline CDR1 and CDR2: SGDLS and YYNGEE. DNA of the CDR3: TGTGCCAGCAGCGTGTCCATACTAGGCGGCGAAGAGACCCAGTACTTC. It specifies CASSVSILGGEETQYF.

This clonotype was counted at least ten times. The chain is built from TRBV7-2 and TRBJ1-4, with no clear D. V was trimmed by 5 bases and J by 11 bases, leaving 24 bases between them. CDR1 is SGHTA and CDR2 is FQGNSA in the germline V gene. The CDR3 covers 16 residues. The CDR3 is CASSPRRASDAFKLFF. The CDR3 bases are TGTGCCAGCAGCCCCCGAAGGGCGTCGGACGCCTTTAAACTGTTTTTT.

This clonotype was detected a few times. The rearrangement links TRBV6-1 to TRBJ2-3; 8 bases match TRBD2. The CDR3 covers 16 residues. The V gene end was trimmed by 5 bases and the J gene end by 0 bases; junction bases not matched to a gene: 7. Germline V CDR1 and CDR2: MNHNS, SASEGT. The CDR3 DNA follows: TGTGCCAGCAGTTATCGGGGGGGGGGAAGCACAGATACGCAGTATTTT. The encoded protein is CASSYRGGGSTDTQYF.

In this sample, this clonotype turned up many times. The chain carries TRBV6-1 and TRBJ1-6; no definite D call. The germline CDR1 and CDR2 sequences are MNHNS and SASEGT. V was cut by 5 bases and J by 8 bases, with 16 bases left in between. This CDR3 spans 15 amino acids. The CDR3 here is CASSSVVPRDSPLHF. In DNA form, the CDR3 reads TGTGCCAGCAGTTCCGTGGTTCCACGGGATTCACCCCTCCACTTT.

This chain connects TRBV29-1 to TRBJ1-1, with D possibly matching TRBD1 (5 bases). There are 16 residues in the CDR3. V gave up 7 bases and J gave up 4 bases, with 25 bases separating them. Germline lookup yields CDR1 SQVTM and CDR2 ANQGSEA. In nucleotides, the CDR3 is TGCAGCGACCCTGTCAGGCAAAGGGGTAACTGCACTGAAGCTTTCTTT. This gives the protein CSDPVRQRGNCTEAFF.

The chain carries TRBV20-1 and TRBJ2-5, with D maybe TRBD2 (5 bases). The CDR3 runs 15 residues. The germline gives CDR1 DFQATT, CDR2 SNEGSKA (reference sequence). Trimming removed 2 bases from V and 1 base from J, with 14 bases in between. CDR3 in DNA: TGCAGTGCTAGATCTCGAGGGCTCCCCCAAGAGACCCAGTACTTC. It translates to CSARSRGLPQETQYF.

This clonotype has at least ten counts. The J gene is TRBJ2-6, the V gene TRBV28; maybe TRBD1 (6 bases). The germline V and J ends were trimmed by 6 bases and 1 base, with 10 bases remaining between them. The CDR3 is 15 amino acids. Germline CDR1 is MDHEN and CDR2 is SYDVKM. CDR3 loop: CASSWTASGANVLTF. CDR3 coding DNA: TGTGCCAGCAGCTGGACAGCTTCTGGGGCCAACGTCCTGACTTTC. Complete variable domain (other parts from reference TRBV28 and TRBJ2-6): DVKVTQSSRYLVKRTGEKVFLECVQDMDHENMFWYRQDPGLGLRLIYFSYDVKMKEKGDIPEGYSVSREKKERFSLILESASTNQTSMYLCASSWTASGANVLTFGAGSRLTVL.

The CDR3 region has the DNA TGTGCCTGGACTCCCGGGACTGCACTCTATGGCTACACCTTC. Translation gives CAWTPGTALYGYTF. This rearrangement joins TRBV30 to TRBJ1-2, with D possibly being TRBD1 (5 bases). V lost 4 bases and J 4 bases, leaving 16 bases between the germline ends. This CDR3 comprises 14 residues. CDR1 is GTSNPN, CDR2 SVGIG, per germline (reference sequence).

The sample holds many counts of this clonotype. Here the CDR3 reads CASSLGVSETQYF. The CDR3 DNA follows: TGTGCCAGCAGCTTAGGGGTGTCAGAGACCCAGTACTTC. The genes are TRBV11-2 and TRBJ2-5; D not certain. This CDR3 is 13 amino acids long. V shed 1 base and J shed 4 bases, with 7 bases lying between them. The germline V gene encodes CDR1 SGHAT and CDR2 FQNNGV.

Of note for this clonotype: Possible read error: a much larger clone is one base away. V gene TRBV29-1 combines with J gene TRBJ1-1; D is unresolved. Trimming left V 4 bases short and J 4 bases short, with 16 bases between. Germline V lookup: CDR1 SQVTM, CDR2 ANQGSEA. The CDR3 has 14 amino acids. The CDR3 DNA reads TGCAGCGTTGTTAAGTCTGGGAATGGCACTGAAGCTTTCTTT. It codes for CSVVKSGNGTEAFF.

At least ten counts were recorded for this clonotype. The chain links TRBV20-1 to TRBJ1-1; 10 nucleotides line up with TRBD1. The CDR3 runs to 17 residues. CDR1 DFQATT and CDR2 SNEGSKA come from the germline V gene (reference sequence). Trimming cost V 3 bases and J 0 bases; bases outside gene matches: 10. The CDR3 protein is CSARGRQGALMNTEAFF. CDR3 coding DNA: TGCAGTGCTAGGGGACGACAGGGGGCCCTCATGAACACTGAAGCTTTCTTT.

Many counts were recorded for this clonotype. CDR3 sequence (DNA): TGTGCCAGCAGTTTACCCCATTACAGGGGGCGCGGAAATCAGCCCCAGCATTTT. This codes for CASSLPHYRGRGNQPQHF. The chain couples TRBV28 to TRBJ1-5, with 9 bases that match TRBD1. Germline V gene lookup returns CDR1 MDHEN and CDR2 SYDVKM. Trimming removed 2 bases from V and 4 bases from J; junction bases left unmatched: 12. This CDR3 is 18 amino acids long.

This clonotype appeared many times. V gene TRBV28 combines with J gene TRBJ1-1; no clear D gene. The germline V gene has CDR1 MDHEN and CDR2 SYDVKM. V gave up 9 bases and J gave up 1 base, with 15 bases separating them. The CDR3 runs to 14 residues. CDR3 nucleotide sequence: TGTGCCAGTGACCCCTCGACTGGGAACACTGAAGCTTTCTTT. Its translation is CASDPSTGNTEAFF.

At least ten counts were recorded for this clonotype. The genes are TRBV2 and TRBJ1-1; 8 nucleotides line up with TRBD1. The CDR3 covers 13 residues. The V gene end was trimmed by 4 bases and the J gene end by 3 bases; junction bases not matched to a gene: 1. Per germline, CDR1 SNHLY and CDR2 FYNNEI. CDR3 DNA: TGTGCCAGCAGTGTGGACAGGGACACTGAAGCTTTCTTT. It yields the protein CASSVDRDTEAFF.

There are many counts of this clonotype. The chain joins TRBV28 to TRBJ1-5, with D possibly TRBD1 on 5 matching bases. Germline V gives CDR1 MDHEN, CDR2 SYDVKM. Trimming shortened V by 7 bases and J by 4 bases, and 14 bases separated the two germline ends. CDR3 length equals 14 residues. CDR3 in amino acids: CASNRSFGNQPQHF. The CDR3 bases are TGTGCCAGCAACAGGAGTTTCGGGAATCAGCCCCAGCATTTT.

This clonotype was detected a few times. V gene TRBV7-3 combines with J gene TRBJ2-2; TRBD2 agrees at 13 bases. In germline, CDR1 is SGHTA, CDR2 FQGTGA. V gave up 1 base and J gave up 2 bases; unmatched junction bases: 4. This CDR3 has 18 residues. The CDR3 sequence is CASSLMGTSGANTGELFF. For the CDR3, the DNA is TGTGCCAGCAGCTTAATGGGGACTAGCGGGGCAAACACCGGGGAGCTGTTTTTT.

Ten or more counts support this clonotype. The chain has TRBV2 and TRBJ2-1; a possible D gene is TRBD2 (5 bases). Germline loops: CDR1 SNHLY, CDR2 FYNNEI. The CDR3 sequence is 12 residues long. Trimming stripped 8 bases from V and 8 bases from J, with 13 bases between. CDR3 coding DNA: TGTGCCAGCGGGAGAGGGAGATATGAGCAGTTCTTC. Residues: CASGRGRYEQFF.

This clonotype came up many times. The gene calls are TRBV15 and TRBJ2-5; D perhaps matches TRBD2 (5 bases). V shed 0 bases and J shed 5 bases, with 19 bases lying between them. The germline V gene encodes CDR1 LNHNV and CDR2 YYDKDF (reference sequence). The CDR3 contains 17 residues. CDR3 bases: TGTGCCACCAGCAGAGATAGTTTAACCGGACGAGGGGAGACCCAGTACTTC. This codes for CATSRDSLTGRGETQYF.

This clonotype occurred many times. The CDR3 here is CASSLRGINSPLHF. For the CDR3, the DNA is TGTGCCAGCAGTTTGAGGGGTATCAATTCACCCCTCCACTTT. This sequence joins TRBV27 and TRBJ1-6; D may be TRBD1 (5 bases). This CDR3 contains 14 residues. CDR1 is MNHEY, CDR2 SMNVEV, per germline (reference sequence). Trimming shortened V by 3 bases and J by 7 bases, and 10 bases separated the two germline ends.

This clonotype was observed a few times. CDR3 in amino acids: CSARGLETQYF. In DNA, the CDR3 is TGCAGTGCCCGGGGGTTAGAGACCCAGTACTTC. The rearrangement links TRBV20-1 to TRBJ2-5, with a tentative D call TRBD2 (6 bases). Germline CDR1 reads DFQATT; CDR2 reads SNEGSKA (reference sequence). The CDR3 sequence is 11 residues long. The V end lost 6 bases, the J end lost 4 bases, and 9 bases lay between the germline ends.